This T cell receptor (beta chain) was retrieved from a study of shared clonotypes between healthy human individuals. Study-wide results and caveats: Clonotype sharing among donors, it was expected, would be affected by sequencing depth.

The assay was carried out at the deep level. TCRdb's table, derived via immunoSEQ multiplex PCR, lists solely in-frame clones and lacks some. The table includes over 700,000 clones, over 55% detected once. Looked up from germline, CDR1 is MNHEY and CDR2 is SVGAGI. V was clipped by 2 bases and J by 0 bases, with 8 bases between them. CDR3 length: 15 residues. Concerning this clone itself: The antigen is undetermined.

Splitting the CD4+ cells yielded a CD45RA+ naive subset and a CD45RA-negative memory subset. The sequenced sample was memory CD4+ T cells sorted from blood. Subset defined: CD45RA-negative fraction. This chain uses TRBV6-5 with TRBJ1-3; D ambiguous. The clonotype comes from a woman in her 30s in good health. The CDR3: CASSYGQVSGNTIYF. For the CDR3, the DNA is TGTGCCAGCAGTTACGGGCAGGTCTCTGGAAACACCATATATTTT.